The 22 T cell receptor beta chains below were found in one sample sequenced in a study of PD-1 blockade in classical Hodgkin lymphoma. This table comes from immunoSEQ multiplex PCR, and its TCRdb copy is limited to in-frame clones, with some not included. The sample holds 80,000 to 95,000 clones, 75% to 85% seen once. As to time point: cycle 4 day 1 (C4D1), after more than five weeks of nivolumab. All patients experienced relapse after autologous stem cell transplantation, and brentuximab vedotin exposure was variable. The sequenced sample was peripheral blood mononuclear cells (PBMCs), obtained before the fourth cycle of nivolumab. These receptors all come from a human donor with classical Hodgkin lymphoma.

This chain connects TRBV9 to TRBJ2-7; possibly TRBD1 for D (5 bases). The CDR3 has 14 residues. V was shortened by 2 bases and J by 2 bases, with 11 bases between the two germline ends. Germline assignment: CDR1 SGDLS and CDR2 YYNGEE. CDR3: CASSVGPPPYEQYF. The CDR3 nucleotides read TGTGCCAGCAGCGTGGGGCCCCCTCCCTACGAGCAGTACTTC.

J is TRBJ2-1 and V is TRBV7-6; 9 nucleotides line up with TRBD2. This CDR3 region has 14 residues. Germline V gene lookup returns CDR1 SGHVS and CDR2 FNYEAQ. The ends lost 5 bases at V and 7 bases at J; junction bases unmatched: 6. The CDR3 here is CASSALAGLNEQFF. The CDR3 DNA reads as TGTGCCAGCAGCGCGCTAGCGGGGTTGAATGAGCAGTTCTTC. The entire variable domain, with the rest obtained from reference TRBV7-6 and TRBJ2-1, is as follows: GAGVSQSPRYKVTKRGQDVALRCDPISGHVSLYWYRQALGQGPEFLTYFNYEAQQDKSGLPNDRFSAERPEGSISTLTIQRTEQRDSAMYRCASSALAGLNEQFFGPGTRLTVL.

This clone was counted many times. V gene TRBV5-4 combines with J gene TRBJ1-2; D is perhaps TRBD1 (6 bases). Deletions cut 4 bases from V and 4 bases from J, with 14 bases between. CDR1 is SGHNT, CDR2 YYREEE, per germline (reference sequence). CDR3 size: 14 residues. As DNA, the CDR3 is TGTGCCAGCAGCATCCCAGGACAGTCCTATGGCTACACCTTC. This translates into CASSIPGQSYGYTF. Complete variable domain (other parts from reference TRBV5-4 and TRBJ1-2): ETGVTQSPTHLIKTRGQQVTLRCSSQSGHNTVSWYQQALGQGPQFIFQYYREEENGRGNFPPRFSGLQFPNYSSELNVNALELDDSALYLCASSIPGQSYGYTFGSGTRLTVV.

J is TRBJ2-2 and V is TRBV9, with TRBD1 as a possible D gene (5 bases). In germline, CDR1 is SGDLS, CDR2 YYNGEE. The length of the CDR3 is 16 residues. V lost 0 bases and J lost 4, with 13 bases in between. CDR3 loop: CASSVAPGLGTGELFF. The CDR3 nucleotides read TGTGCCAGCAGCGTAGCCCCAGGGTTGGGCACCGGGGAGCTGTTTTTT.

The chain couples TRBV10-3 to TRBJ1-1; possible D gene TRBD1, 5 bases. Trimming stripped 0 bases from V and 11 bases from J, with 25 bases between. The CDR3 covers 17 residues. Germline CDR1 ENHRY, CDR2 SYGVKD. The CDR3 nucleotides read TGTGCCATCAGTGAGTCTCCCCGGGTGACAGCGCGCCTTGTTGCTTTCTTT. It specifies CAISESPRVTARLVAFF.

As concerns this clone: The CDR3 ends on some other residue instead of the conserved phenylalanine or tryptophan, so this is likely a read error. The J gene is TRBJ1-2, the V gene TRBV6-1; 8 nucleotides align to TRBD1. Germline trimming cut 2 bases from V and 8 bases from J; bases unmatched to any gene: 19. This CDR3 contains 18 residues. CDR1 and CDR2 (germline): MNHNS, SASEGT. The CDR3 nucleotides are TGTGCCAGCAGTGAAATCCGGGGACAGGCGGGGTATGGAGGCGGCTACACCCTC. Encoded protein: CASSEIRGQAGYGGGYTL.

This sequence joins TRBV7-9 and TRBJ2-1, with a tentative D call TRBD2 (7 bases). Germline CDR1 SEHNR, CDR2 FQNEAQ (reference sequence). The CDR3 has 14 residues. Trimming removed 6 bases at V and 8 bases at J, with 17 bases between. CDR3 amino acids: CASSLGGRADEQFF. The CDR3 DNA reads TGTGCCAGCAGTCTAGGGGGGAGGGCCGATGAGCAGTTCTTC. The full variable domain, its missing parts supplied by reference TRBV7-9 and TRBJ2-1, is DTGVSQNPRHKITKRGQNVTFRCDPISEHNRLYWYRQTLGQGPEFLTYFQNEAQLEKSRLLSDRFSAERPKGSFSTLEIQRTEQGDSAMYLCASSLGGRADEQFFGPGTRLTVL.

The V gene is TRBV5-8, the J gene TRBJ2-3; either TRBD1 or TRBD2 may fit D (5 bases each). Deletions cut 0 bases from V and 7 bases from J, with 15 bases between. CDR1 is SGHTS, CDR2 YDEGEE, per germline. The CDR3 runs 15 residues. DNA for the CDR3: TGTGCCAGCAGCTTGGTGGGAAGGGGAGCGAATACGCAGTATTTT. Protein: CASSLVGRGANTQYF.

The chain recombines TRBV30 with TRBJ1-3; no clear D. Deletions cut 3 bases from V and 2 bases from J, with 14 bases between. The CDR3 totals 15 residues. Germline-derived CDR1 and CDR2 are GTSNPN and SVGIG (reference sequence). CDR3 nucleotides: TGTGCCTGGAGGGGCGAGAGGGTCCCTGGAAACACCATATATTTT. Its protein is CAWRGERVPGNTIYF.

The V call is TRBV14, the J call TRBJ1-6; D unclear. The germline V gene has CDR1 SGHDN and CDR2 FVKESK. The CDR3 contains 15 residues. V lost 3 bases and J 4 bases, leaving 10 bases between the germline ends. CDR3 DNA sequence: TGTGCCAGCAGCCAGGAGGCAGCTTATAATTCACCCCTCCACTTT. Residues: CASSQEAAYNSPLHF. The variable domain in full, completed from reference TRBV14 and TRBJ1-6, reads EAGVTQFPSHSVIEKGQTVTLRCDPISGHDNLYWYRRVMGKEIKFLLHFVKESKQDESGMPNNRFLAERTGGTYSTLKVQPAELEDSGVYFCASSQEAAYNSPLHFGNGTRLTVT.

The CDR3 loop is CASSLGAGGEDTQYF. CDR3 coding DNA: TGTGCCAGCAGCTTGGGGGCGGGAGGTGAAGATACGCAGTATTTT. The chain combines TRBV7-9 with TRBJ2-3, with TRBD2 matching 8 bases. Germline V gene data show CDR1 as SEHNR and CDR2 as FQNEAQ (reference sequence). This CDR3 spans 15 amino acids. Losses at the gene ends were 3 bases for V and 5 bases for J; bases not matched to a gene: 7.

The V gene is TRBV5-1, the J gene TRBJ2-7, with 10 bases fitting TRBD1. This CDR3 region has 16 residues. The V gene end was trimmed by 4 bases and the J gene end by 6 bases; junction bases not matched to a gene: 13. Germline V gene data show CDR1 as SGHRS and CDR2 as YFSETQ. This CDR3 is CASSPAVGDRGGEQYF. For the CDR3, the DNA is TGCGCCAGCAGCCCCGCCGTGGGGGACAGGGGTGGCGAGCAGTACTTC.

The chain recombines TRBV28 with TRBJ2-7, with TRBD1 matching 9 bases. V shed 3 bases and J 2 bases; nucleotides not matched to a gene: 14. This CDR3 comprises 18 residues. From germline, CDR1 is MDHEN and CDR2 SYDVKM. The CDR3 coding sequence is TGTGCCAGCAGTTTCAGATCGGGACAGGGAACAAGGGCCTACGAGCAGTACTTC. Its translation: CASSFRSGQGTRAYEQYF.

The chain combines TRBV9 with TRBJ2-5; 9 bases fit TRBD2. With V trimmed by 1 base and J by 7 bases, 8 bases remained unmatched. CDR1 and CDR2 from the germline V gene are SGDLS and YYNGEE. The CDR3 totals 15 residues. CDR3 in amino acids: CASSVLREGLGTQYF. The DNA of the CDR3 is TGTGCCAGCAGCGTATTGCGGGAGGGCCTGGGGACCCAGTACTTC.

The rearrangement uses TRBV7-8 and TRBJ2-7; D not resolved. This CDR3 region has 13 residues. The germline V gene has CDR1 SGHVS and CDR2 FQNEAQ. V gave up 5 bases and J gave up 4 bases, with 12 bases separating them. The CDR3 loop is CASSTRTHYEQYF. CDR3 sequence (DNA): TGTGCCAGCAGCACGAGGACCCATTACGAGCAGTACTTC.

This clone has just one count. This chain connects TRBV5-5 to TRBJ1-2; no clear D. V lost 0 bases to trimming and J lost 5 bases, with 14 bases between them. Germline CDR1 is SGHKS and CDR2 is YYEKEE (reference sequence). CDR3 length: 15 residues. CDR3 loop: CASSLVVSGGYGYTF. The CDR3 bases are TGTGCCAGCAGCTTGGTGGTCTCGGGCGGTTATGGCTACACCTTC. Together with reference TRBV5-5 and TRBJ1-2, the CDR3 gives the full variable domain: DAGVTQSPTHLIKTRGQQVTLRCSPISGHKSVSWYQQVLGQGPQFIFQYYEKEERGRGNFPDRFSARQFPNYSSELNVNALLLGDSALYLCASSLVVSGGYGYTFGSGTRLTVV.

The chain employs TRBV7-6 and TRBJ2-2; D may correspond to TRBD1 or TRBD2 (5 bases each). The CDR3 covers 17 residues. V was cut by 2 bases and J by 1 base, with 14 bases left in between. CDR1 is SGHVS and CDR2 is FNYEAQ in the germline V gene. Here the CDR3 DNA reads TGTGCCAGCAGCTTACAAGGAGGACACCTGAACACCGGGGAGCTGTTTTTT. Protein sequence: CASSLQGGHLNTGELFF.

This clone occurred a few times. The CDR3 nucleotides are TGTGCCAGCAGTCTCCGGACAGTTGTCAACGAGCAGTACTTC. Protein: CASSLRTVVNEQYF. The gene calls are TRBV6-5 and TRBJ2-7, with a possible D match to TRBD1 (6 bases). Germline V gene data show CDR1 as MNHEY and CDR2 as SVGAGI. Trimming removed 5 bases at V and 5 bases at J, with 16 bases between. The CDR3 has 14 amino acids.

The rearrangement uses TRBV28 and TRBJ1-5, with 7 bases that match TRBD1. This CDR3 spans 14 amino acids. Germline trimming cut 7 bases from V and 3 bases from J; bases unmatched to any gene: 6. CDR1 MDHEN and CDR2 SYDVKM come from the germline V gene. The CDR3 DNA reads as TGTGCCAGCACCGAGGGACAGTTCAATCAGCCCCAGCATTTT. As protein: CASTEGQFNQPQHF.

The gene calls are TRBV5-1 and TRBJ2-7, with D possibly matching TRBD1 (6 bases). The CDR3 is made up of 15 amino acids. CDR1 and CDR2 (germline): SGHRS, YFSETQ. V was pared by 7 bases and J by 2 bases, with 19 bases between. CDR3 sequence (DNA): TGCGCCAGCTCCCTCCACCAGGGGCTCCCCTACGAGCAGTACTTC. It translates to CASSLHQGLPYEQYF. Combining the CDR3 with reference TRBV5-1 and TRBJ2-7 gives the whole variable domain KAGVTQTPRYLIKTRGQQVTLSCSPISGHRSVSWYQQTPGQGLQFLFEYFSETQRNKGNFPGRFSGRQFSNSRSEMNVSTLELGDSALYLCASSLHQGLPYEQYFGPGTRLTVT.

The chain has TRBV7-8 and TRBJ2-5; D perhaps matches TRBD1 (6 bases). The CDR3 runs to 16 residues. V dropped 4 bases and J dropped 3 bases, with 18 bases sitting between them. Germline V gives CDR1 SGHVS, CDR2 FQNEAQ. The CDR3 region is CASSSGAGIGEETQYF. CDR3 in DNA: TGTGCCAGCAGCTCAGGGGCAGGGATCGGGGAAGAGACCCAGTACTTC.

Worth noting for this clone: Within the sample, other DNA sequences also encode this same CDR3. CDR3 bases: TGTGCCAGCAGCCCCAGCGGGAGCTCCTACAATGAGCAGTTCTTC. Protein product: CASSPSGSSYNEQFF. The chain is built from TRBV6-5 and TRBJ2-1; the match to TRBD2 covers 8 bases. Germline V lookup: CDR1 MNHEY, CDR2 SVGAGI. The CDR3 has 15 amino acids. With 6 bases clipped from V and 0 bases from J, the junction kept 4 bases outside the gene matches.